These T cell receptor beta chains were read from a single sample in a study of blood T cells in healthy people across ages. TCRdb redid the calling of the 5' RACE reads with MiXCR, one entry per CDR3 protein. This sample has 1.2 million to 1.5 million distinct CDR3 sequences; about 40% occur once, and the top ten carry less than 8%. The specimen sequenced was blood. The receptors were sampled from a woman under 30 in good health. The CDR3 runs from the conserved cysteine through the conserved F or W. The D gene is left open where the match is weak. Rows give clone size only sometimes, using once, few, many, or a class for an expanded clone.

abundance	v_gene	d_gene	j_gene	CDR3aa	CDR3nt
few	TRBV15	NA	TRBJ2-1	CATAANSYNEQFF	TGTGCCACCGCCGCTAACTCCTACAATGAGCAGTTCTTC
many	TRBV4-1	NA	TRBJ2-7	CASSQERVSYEQYF	TGCGCCAGCAGCCAAGAACGGGTATCGTACGAGCAGTACTTC
NA	TRBV20-1	NA	TRBJ2-3	CSAERGGPSTDTQYF	TGCAGTGCTGAAAGGGGGGGACCAAGCACAGATACGCAGTATTTT
NA	TRBV5-1	NA	TRBJ2-1	CASSLGGGTPNEQFF	TGCGCCAGCAGCTTGGGAGGGGGGACCCCCAATGAGCAGTTCTTC
NA	TRBV10-1	NA	TRBJ1-2	CASSQSGIGGYTF	TGCGCCAGTTCGCAATCAGGGATTGGAGGCTACACCTTC
NA	TRBV7-6	NA	TRBJ1-1	CASRQEMNTEAFF	TGTGCCAGCAGACAAGAGATGAACACTGAAGCTTTCTTT
NA	TRBV27	NA	TRBJ1-1	CASSKPGPNTEAFF	TGTGCCAGCAGTAAACCGGGACCTAACACTGAAGCTTTCTTT
NA	TRBV6-6	NA	TRBJ2-5	CASSYSNLQYEQYF	TGTGCCAGCAGTTACTCGAATCTGCAGTATGAGCAGTACTTC
NA	TRBV28	TRBD1	TRBJ1-2	CASSITGQNYGYTF	TGTGCCAGCAGCATAACGGGACAGAACTATGGCTACACCTTC
once	TRBV20-1	TRBD1	TRBJ2-7	CSALDRDRGFNEQYF	TGCAGTGCTCTAGACCGGGACAGGGGGTTCAACGAGCAGTACTTC
once	TRBV28	TRBD1	TRBJ1-2	CASGQGMGGYTF	TGTGCCAGCGGACAGGGGATGGGTGGCTACACCTTC
few	TRBV4-1	TRBD2	TRBJ2-1	CASSRRLAEPYNEQFF	TGCGCCAGCAGCCGCCGACTAGCGGAACCTTACAATGAGCAGTTCTTC
NA	TRBV6-1	TRBD1	TRBJ1-5	CASWGQGFNQPQHF	TGTGCCAGCTGGGGACAGGGGTTCAATCAGCCCCAGCATTTT
NA	TRBV21-1	NA	TRBJ2-2	CASSQPLDRGLSGELFF	TGTGCCAGCAGCCAACCCCTGGACAGGGGGCTGAGCGGGGAGCTGTTTTTT
few	TRBV20-1	TRBD2	TRBJ2-3	CSVRTSGSGDTQYF	TGCAGTGTCCGGACTAGCGGGTCGGGAGATACGCAGTATTTT
few	TRBV3-1	TRBD2	TRBJ2-5	CASSQESYGAGGSRGTQYF	TGTGCCAGCAGCCAAGAGTCTTACGGTGCGGGGGGTTCTAGAGGGACCCAGTACTTC
few	TRBV3-1	TRBD1	TRBJ2-3	CASSPSTGGFDTQYF	TGTGCCAGCAGCCCCTCGACAGGGGGCTTCGATACGCAGTATTTT
few	TRBV5-1	NA	TRBJ2-1	CASNGVNEQFF	TGCGCCAGCAATGGGGTCAATGAGCAGTTCTTC
NA	TRBV10-3	TRBD2	TRBJ2-2	CAIGGTSGTGELFF	TGTGCCATCGGGGGGACTAGCGGGACCGGGGAGCTGTTTTTT
NA	TRBV12-3/TRBV12-4	NA	TRBJ2-7	CASSPIPGQSYEQYF	TGTGCCAGCAGTCCTATACCGGGACAATCCTACGAGCAGTACTTC
NA	TRBV10-3	TRBD2	TRBJ2-7	CAISESALADYEQYF	TGTGCCATCAGTGAGTCGGCCCTAGCGGATTACGAGCAGTACTTC
NA	TRBV6-5	NA	TRBJ1-1	CASSAPGGSTEAFF	TGTGCCAGCAGTGCCCCGGGGGGGAGCACTGAAGCTTTCTTT
few	TRBV20-1	NA	TRBJ1-3	CSAPISRSGNTIYF	TGCAGTGCTCCAATCAGCCGCTCTGGAAACACCATATATTTT
few	TRBV2	NA	TRBJ2-3	CASSGGGSDTQYF	TGTGCCAGCAGTGGTGGGGGCTCAGATACGCAGTATTTT
NA	TRBV7-9	NA	TRBJ2-5	CASSAQQDPWETQYF	TGTGCCAGCAGCGCCCAACAGGACCCCTGGGAGACCCAGTACTTC
few	TRBV7-2	NA	TRBJ2-3	CASSLAGSGNTQYF	TGTGCCAGCAGCTTAGCCGGTTCGGGAAATACGCAGTATTTT
many	TRBV27	NA	TRBJ2-1	CASSLPGYNEQFF	TGTGCCAGCAGCTTGCCCGGATACAATGAGCAGTTCTTC
few	TRBV7-6	TRBD2	TRBJ2-1	CASSLAQLAGGTYNEQFF	TGTGCCAGCAGCTTAGCCCAACTAGCGGGAGGGACCTACAATGAGCAGTTCTTC
few	TRBV7-2	TRBD2	TRBJ2-1	CASLRGTREYNEQFF	TGTGCCAGTCTTCGCGGGACTAGAGAGTACAATGAGCAGTTCTTC
few	TRBV6-5	NA	TRBJ1-2	CASSYSRGFLNGYTF	TGTGCCAGCAGTTACTCGCGCGGGTTTTTGAATGGCTACACCTTC
NA	TRBV10-3	NA	TRBJ1-5	CAITGGPNQPQHF	TGTGCCATCACGGGAGGACCCAATCAGCCCCAGCATTTT
NA	TRBV6-5	NA	TRBJ2-2	CASTGAGMNTGELFF	TGTGCCAGCACGGGGGCAGGGATGAACACCGGGGAGCTGTTTTTT
NA	TRBV10-3	NA	TRBJ1-2	CAISKQGSYGYTF	TGTGCCATCAGTAAACAGGGTAGCTATGGCTACACCTTC
NA	TRBV10-2	TRBD1	TRBJ1-6	CASREDRGRFEPLHF	TGCGCCAGCAGAGAAGACAGGGGGAGATTCGAGCCCCTCCACTTT
few	TRBV20-1	TRBD2	TRBJ2-7	CSALRTSGSYEQYF	TGCAGTGCTCTACGGACTAGCGGGAGTTACGAGCAGTACTTC
NA	TRBV7-6	NA	TRBJ2-2	CASTQGGYGGELFF	TGTGCCAGCACCCAAGGGGGGTATGGCGGGGAGCTGTTTTTT
NA	TRBV29-1	TRBD2	TRBJ2-1	CSARPGTSANEQFF	TGCAGCGCCCGTCCCGGGACTAGCGCCAATGAGCAGTTCTTC